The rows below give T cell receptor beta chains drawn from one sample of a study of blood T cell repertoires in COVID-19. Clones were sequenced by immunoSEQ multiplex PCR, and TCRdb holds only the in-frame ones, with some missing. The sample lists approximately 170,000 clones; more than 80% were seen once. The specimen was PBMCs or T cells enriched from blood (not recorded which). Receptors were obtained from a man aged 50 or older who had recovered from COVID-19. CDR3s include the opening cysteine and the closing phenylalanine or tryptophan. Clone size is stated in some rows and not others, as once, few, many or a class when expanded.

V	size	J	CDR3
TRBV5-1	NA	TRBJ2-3	CASGRLGTSDLSTDTQYF
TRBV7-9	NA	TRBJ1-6	CASSSEADSTPLHF
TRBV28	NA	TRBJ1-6	CATRKQGVGSPLHF
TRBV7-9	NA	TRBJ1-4	CASSSQGGSEKLFF
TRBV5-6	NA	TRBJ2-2	CASGLAQGAGELFF
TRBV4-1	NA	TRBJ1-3	CASSRGQETLYGNTIYF
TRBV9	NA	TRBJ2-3	CASSVVANTDTQYF
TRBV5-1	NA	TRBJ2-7	CASSLETGGGYEQYF
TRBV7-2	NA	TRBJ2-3	CASGRGGAATDTQYF
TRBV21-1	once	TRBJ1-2	CASSRHREVSLYGYTF
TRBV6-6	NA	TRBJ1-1	CASSYSPGMWPEAFF
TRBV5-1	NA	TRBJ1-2	CASQTGGTNYGYTF
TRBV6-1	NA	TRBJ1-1	CASSDLILAGNTEAFF
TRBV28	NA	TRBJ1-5	CASSPAGRAGRNQPQHF
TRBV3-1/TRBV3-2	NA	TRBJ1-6	CASRPGQGFGSPLHF
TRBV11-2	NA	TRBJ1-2	CASSLQNYGYTF
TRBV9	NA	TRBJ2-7	CASSVVAGGPEQYF
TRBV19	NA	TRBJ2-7	CASSPTGGASEQYF
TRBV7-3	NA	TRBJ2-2	CASSPTGTGELFF
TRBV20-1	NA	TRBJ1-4	CSATRDRGLFF
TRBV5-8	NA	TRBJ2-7	CASSVGGLAYEQYF
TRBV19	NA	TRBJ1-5	CASSLKQAISNQPQHF